Below are 16 T cell receptor beta chains sequenced from a single sample in a study of vaccination and CD4 T cells after COVID-19. CD4+ T cells that had been cultured provided DNA sequenced with the Oncomine TCR Beta short-read assay. TCRdb fed the PCR reads into MiXCR, producing one record per CDR3 protein. The table lists about 15,000 distinct CDR3 sequences, roughly 50% of them singletons. Sample treatment: roughly 10-day PBMC culture with coronavirus spike peptide pools or control peptides (ViraFEST assay). What these receptors recognize is not known. Source material: CD4+ T cells from blood, cultured in vitro. These receptors all stem from a human donor who had recovered from COVID-19.

The V call is TRBV4-2, the J call TRBJ1-2, with 7 bases lining up with TRBD1. CDR3 length: 18 amino acids. J lost 8 bases, V lost 1 base, and 19 bases had no gene match. Germline CDR1 is LGHNA and CDR2 is YNFKEQ. CDR3 nucleotide sequence: TGTGCCAGCAGCCAAGGTTATTTTTGGGGCAGGGGGTTTGTCGGCTACACCTTC. This encodes CASSQGYFWGRGFVGYTF.

This clonotype was seen more than once but under ten times. The chain combines TRBV10-1 with TRBJ1-1; 7 bases fit TRBD1. Germline CDR1 is WNHNN and CDR2 is SYGVQD (reference sequence). CDR3 length: 16 residues. J was trimmed by 7 bases and V by 0 bases; bases with no gene match: 11. The CDR3 nucleotides read TGCGCCAGCAGTGAGTCAAAGGGCCCCAGGGGGAATGAAGCTTTCTTT. Protein sequence: CASSESKGPRGNEAFF.

The chain recombines TRBV5-6 with TRBJ1-3; no clear D gene. The CDR3 is 15 amino acids. The V end lost 0 bases, the J end lost 2 bases, and 9 bases lay between the germline ends. Germline assignment: CDR1 SGHDT and CDR2 YYEEEE. The CDR3: CASSLGRAPGNTIYF. The CDR3 DNA reads TGTGCCAGCAGCTTGGGCCGGGCGCCTGGAAACACCATATATTTT.

This clonotype came up a few times. This chain links TRBV20-1 with TRBJ2-3; a weak D match, TRBD1 (6 bases). The CDR3 has 18 amino acids. Trimming left V 1 base short and J 5 bases short, with 25 bases between. Germline V gene sequence: CDR1 DFQATT, CDR2 SNEGSKA (reference sequence). The CDR3 DNA is TGCAGTGCTAGAGCTTATGGTACAGGGATAGCCTCACAAGATACGCAGTATTTT. Its protein is CSARAYGTGIASQDTQYF.

The chain links TRBV7-3 to TRBJ1-1; 7 positions match TRBD1. The ends lost 2 bases at V and 1 base at J; junction bases unmatched: 1. The CDR3 sequence is 14 residues long. CDR1 and CDR2 (germline): SGHTA, FQGTGA. The CDR3 region has the DNA TGTGCCAGCAGCTTAGGGACAGCGAACACTGAAGCTTTCTTT. Translating gives CASSLGTANTEAFF.

This clonotype has more than one count but fewer than ten. V gene TRBV7-9 combines with J gene TRBJ1-1; a weak D match, TRBD1 (5 bases). The CDR3 runs 15 residues. From germline, CDR1 is SEHNR and CDR2 FQNEAQ (reference sequence). The V and J ends lost 1 base and 4 bases respectively, with 13 bases between them. The CDR3 nucleotides read TGTGCCAGCAGCTTAGTCGCGGGGCCGGCCACTGAAGCTTTCTTT. As protein: CASSLVAGPATEAFF.

This sequence joins TRBV6-5 and TRBJ1-1; tentative D call: TRBD1 (5 bases). V lost 0 bases and J lost 5, with 13 bases in between. Germline CDR1 is MNHEY and CDR2 is SVGAGI. CDR3 length: 15 residues. CDR3 coding DNA: TGTGCCAGCAGTTACTCGATTACAGGTAGAACTGAAGCTTTCTTT. Translating it yields CASSYSITGRTEAFF.

This clonotype has just a few counts. This chain links TRBV27 with TRBJ2-3, with D maybe TRBD2 (6 bases). Germline values: CDR1 MNHEY, CDR2 SMNVEV (reference sequence). The CDR3 consists of 14 residues. The V end was cut by 6 bases, the J end by 0 bases, with 10 bases between. The chain's CDR3 is CASRRDSSTDTQYF. The CDR3 nucleotides read TGTGCCAGCAGACGGGACTCGAGCACAGATACGCAGTATTTT.

The chain links TRBV21-1 to TRBJ1-1; the table's D call, TRBD1, has no DNA check behind it. TRBV21-1 is described as a pseudogene. The CDR3 runs 16 residues. CDR3 loop: CASSKGQGAMNTEAFF. Written as DNA, the CDR3 is TGTGCCAGCAGCAAAGGACAGGGGGCTATGAACACTGAAGCTTTCTTT.

The chain uses TRBV18 and TRBJ2-3, with 7 positions matching TRBD2. The trim removed 6 bases at V and 2 bases at J, leaving 8 bases unmatched. The CDR3 spans 15 residues. CDR1 and CDR2 from the germline V gene are KGHSH and LQKENI. The CDR3 loop is CASSRRLANTDTQYF. The CDR3 DNA follows: TGTGCCAGCTCCCGGAGACTAGCCAACACAGATACGCAGTATTTT.

The chain couples TRBV6-1 to TRBJ2-3, with TRBD2 matching 7 bases. The CDR3 has 20 amino acids. J lost 2 bases, V lost 2 bases, and 19 bases had no gene match. Germline V gene sequence: CDR1 MNHNS, CDR2 SASEGT. Written as DNA, the CDR3 is TGTGCCAGCAGTGAAAGAGTGGGAGGGCCTTTTAACCGGTACACAGATACGCAGTATTTT. Amino acids: CASSERVGGPFNRYTDTQYF.

CDR3 DNA sequence: TGTGCCAGCAGCTTGGAGTGGGGGAAAGAGACCCAGTACTTC. Encoded protein: CASSLEWGKETQYF. The genes are TRBV5-6 and TRBJ2-5; tentatively, D is TRBD1 or TRBD2 (5 bases each). The CDR3 contains 14 residues. In germline, CDR1 is SGHDT, CDR2 YYEEEE. V was clipped by 0 bases and J by 3 bases, with 9 bases between them.

The J gene is TRBJ2-5, the V gene TRBV7-9; TRBD2 is a possible D gene (5 bases). There are 12 residues in the CDR3. V lost 11 bases to trimming and J lost 1 base, with 11 bases between them. Germline-derived CDR1 and CDR2 are SEHNR and FQNEAQ (reference sequence). The CDR3 region has the DNA TGTGCCGAGGGCGGCACCCAAGAGACCCAGTACTTC. Its translation is CAEGGTQETQYF.

The rearrangement joins TRBV4-2 to TRBJ2-4; the match to TRBD2 covers 7 bases. Trimming took 1 base from V and 6 from J; bases not matched to a gene: 9. This CDR3 has 16 amino acids. The V gene's germline CDR1 is LGHNA and CDR2 YNFKEQ. CDR3 sequence reads: CASSQAQREGINIQYF. For the CDR3, the DNA is TGTGCCAGCAGCCAAGCCCAGCGGGAAGGAATAAACATTCAGTACTTC.

This clonotype was seen a single time. The genes are TRBV12-3 or TRBV12-4 and TRBJ1-5, with 8 bases lining up with TRBD1. V dropped 6 bases and J dropped 4; count of bases not matched to a gene: 8. The CDR3 has 15 residues. For the CDR3, the DNA is TGTGCCAGCAGACTGACAGGGGTCGGGAATCAGCCCCAGCATTTT. Amino acids: CASRLTGVGNQPQHF.

This clonotype was seen a few times. V and J are TRBV10-3 and TRBJ1-2, with D maybe TRBD1 (6 bases). Germline lookup yields CDR1 ENHRY and CDR2 SYGVKD. This CDR3 has 12 amino acids. CDR3 DNA sequence: TGTGCGAGCACCGGGACATCCCTTGGCTACACCTTC. This codes for CASTGTSLGYTF.